This entry lists 28 T cell receptor beta chains sequenced from one sample in a study of Ad26.COV2.S vaccination and SARS-CoV-2 variants. Data came from immunoSEQ multiplex PCR; TCRdb stores just in-frame clones and leaves some out. The table records about 280,000 clones, about 87% of them present only once. Treatment: 19 received Ad26.COV2.S at low or high dose, single or two shots; about five received placebo; per-sample allocation not given. Collection of the samples took place on day 63 after the first injection of vaccine or placebo. The sample in question was peripheral blood, obtained in a trial of Ad26.COV2.S vaccine versus placebo. These receptors were taken from a person aged 18-60 years who received the Ad26.COV2.S COVID-19 vaccine or a placebo.

The gene calls are TRBV14 and TRBJ2-6, with D possibly matching TRBD2 (6 bases). This CDR3 region has 19 residues. Germline V lookup: CDR1 SGHDN, CDR2 FVKESK. V lost 2 bases and J 1 base, leaving 18 bases between the germline ends. The chain's CDR3 is CASSQRREFLTSGANVLTF. CDR3 in DNA: TGTGCCAGCAGCCAAAGGAGGGAATTTTTAACTTCTGGGGCCAACGTCCTGACTTTC.

The CDR3 region has the DNA TGTGCCAGCTCACCGGTAGGGATTGAAGCTTTCTTT. Amino acids: CASSPVGIEAFF. The chain carries TRBV18 and TRBJ1-1; no definite D call. The CDR3 consists of 12 residues. The germline gives CDR1 KGHSH, CDR2 LQKENI. The V gene lost 3 bases and the J gene lost 7 bases, with 9 bases spanning the gap.

Only a few counts were recorded for this clone. CDR3 sequence (DNA): TGTGCCAGCAGCTTCTCCGGGACAGGGGGCTCTGGAAACACCATATATTTT. Its translation is CASSFSGTGGSGNTIYF. V usage is TRBV5-8 and J usage is TRBJ1-3, with 11 bases identical to TRBD1. Germline CDR1 SGHTS, CDR2 YDEGEE. The length of the CDR3 is 17 residues. Trimming cost V 2 bases and J 0 bases; bases outside gene matches: 4.

The V gene is TRBV5-5, the J gene TRBJ1-1, with 10 bases aligning to TRBD1. V lost 4 bases, J lost 4 bases, and 10 bases stayed unmatched. This CDR3 is built from 16 residues. Germline lookup yields CDR1 SGHKS and CDR2 YYEKEE (reference sequence). This CDR3 is CASSPGQGKYGTEAFF. The CDR3 coding sequence is TGTGCCAGCAGCCCGGGACAGGGGAAATACGGCACTGAAGCTTTCTTT.

The rearrangement uses TRBV7-9 and TRBJ1-4, with TRBD1 identical over 12 bases. V shed 1 base and J 7 bases; nucleotides not matched to a gene: 4. This CDR3 spans 16 amino acids. From germline, CDR1 is SEHNR and CDR2 FQNEAQ (reference sequence). CDR3 coding DNA: TGTGCCAGCAGCTTAGGGGACAGGGGGCATCGTGAAAAACTGTTTTTT. Its protein is CASSLGDRGHREKLFF. The complete variable domain, with remaining parts taken from reference TRBV7-9 and TRBJ1-4, reads DTGVSQNPRHKITKRGQNVTFRCDPISEHNRLYWYRQTLGQGPEFLTYFQNEAQLEKSRLLSDRFSAERPKGSFSTLEIQRTEQGDSAMYLCASSLGDRGHREKLFFGSGTQLSVL.

The chain carries TRBV19 and TRBJ2-7; 9 bases are shared with TRBD1. The trim removed 6 bases at V and 3 bases at J, leaving 9 bases unmatched. The CDR3 covers 15 residues. From germline, CDR1 is LNHDA and CDR2 SQIVND (reference sequence). CDR3 residues: CASSRGTGSIYEQYF. Written as DNA, the CDR3 is TGTGCCAGTAGCCGGGGGACAGGGAGCATCTACGAGCAGTACTTC.

This chain links TRBV2 with TRBJ2-2, with a tentative D call TRBD1 (6 bases). Trimming removed 7 bases at V and 3 bases at J, with 9 bases between. Germline CDR1 reads SNHLY; CDR2 reads FYNNEI. This CDR3 is built from 13 residues. The CDR3 region has the DNA TGTGCCAGCAATCCAGGGGACACCGGGGAGCTGTTTTTT. As protein: CASNPGDTGELFF.

The chain employs TRBV7-6 and TRBJ1-2; D might be TRBD1 (5 bases). Deletions cut 1 base from V and 6 bases from J, with 15 bases between. Germline lookup yields CDR1 SGHVS and CDR2 FNYEAQ. The CDR3 is made up of 15 amino acids. The CDR3 DNA reads as TGTGCCAGCAGCTTAGACTTCCAGGGACGGCATGGCTACACCTTC. Translating gives CASSLDFQGRHGYTF.

This clone showed up just once. This chain links TRBV6-5 with TRBJ2-5; D is ambiguous. The CDR3 has 14 amino acids. Trimming cost V 0 bases and J 4 bases, with 9 bases left between them. Germline V CDR1 and CDR2: MNHEY, SVGAGI. The chain's CDR3 is CASSYSSSRETQYF. CDR3 DNA: TGTGCCAGCAGTTACTCCTCATCGCGAGAGACCCAGTACTTC.

This clone was found a few times. The rearrangement joins TRBV5-1 to TRBJ2-7; D might be TRBD1 (6 bases). Germline V lookup: CDR1 SGHRS, CDR2 YFSETQ. This CDR3 comprises 13 residues. Trimming removed 4 bases at V and 4 bases at J, with 12 bases between. CDR3 residues: CASSTGFEYEQYF. The DNA of the CDR3 is TGCGCCAGCAGCACAGGGTTTGAATACGAGCAGTACTTC.

The rearrangement joins TRBV12-3 or TRBV12-4 to TRBJ1-1, with D perhaps matching TRBD1 (6 bases). V gave up 7 bases and J gave up 1 base, with 10 bases separating them. The CDR3 length is 13 residues. The CDR3 DNA reads TGTGCCAGCACCCAGACAGGGAACACTGAAGCTTTCTTT. Its translation: CASTQTGNTEAFF.

The chain links TRBV5-6 to TRBJ2-7; D is ambiguous. Germline values: CDR1 SGHDT, CDR2 YYEEEE. CDR3 length: 11 residues. The V and J ends lost 4 bases and 0 bases respectively, with 2 bases between them. The chain's CDR3 is CASSTSYEQYF. Here the CDR3 DNA reads TGTGCCAGCAGCACCTCCTACGAGCAGTACTTC.

The V gene is TRBV24-1, the J gene TRBJ2-1, with TRBD1 matching over 9 bases. CDR3 size: 15 residues. Germline V gene sequence: CDR1 KGHDR, CDR2 SFDVKD. With 7 bases clipped from V and 6 bases from J, the junction kept 9 bases outside the gene matches. This CDR3 is CATSQGTGYSNEQFF. The CDR3 DNA reads as TGTGCCACCAGCCAAGGGACAGGGTACAGCAATGAGCAGTTCTTC.

This chain connects TRBV9 to TRBJ1-2; D remains unclear. CDR3 length: 16 amino acids. Germline V CDR1 and CDR2: SGDLS, YYNGEE. Trimming removed 0 bases from V and 8 bases from J, with 20 bases in between. CDR3 sequence reads: CASSVGFVRGKEGYTF. In DNA, the CDR3 is TGTGCCAGCAGCGTAGGATTCGTCCGGGGAAAGGAGGGCTACACCTTC.

V is TRBV3-1 (or the pseudogene TRBV3-2) and J is TRBJ2-5; 9 nucleotides match TRBD2. The germline gives CDR1 LGHDT, CDR2 YNNKEL (reference sequence). The CDR3 spans 18 residues. V shed 1 base and J 2 bases; nucleotides not matched to a gene: 11. The CDR3 sequence is CASSQALAASGIQETQYF. Here the CDR3 DNA reads TGTGCCAGCAGCCAAGCATTAGCGGCTAGCGGGATTCAAGAGACCCAGTACTTC.

The chain combines TRBV7-6 with TRBJ2-7; 7 bases are shared with TRBD1. J lost 1 base, V lost 5 bases, and 8 bases had no gene match. CDR1 SGHVS and CDR2 FNYEAQ come from the germline V gene. This CDR3 is 15 amino acids long. CDR3 nucleotides: TGTGCCAGCAGCCACAGACAGGGAAGGTCCTACGAGCAGTACTTC. This codes for CASSHRQGRSYEQYF.

The table lists this clone with a count of one. The V call is TRBV5-8, the J call TRBJ2-5; 8 nucleotides line up with TRBD2. Germline V gene data show CDR1 as SGHTS and CDR2 as YDEGEE. V trimming: 0 bases; J trimming: 7 bases; junction bases outside the gene matches: 8. CDR3 length: 15 residues. CDR3 amino acids: CASSLAGGLMGTQYF. The CDR3 bases are TGTGCCAGCAGCTTGGCGGGGGGGCTGATGGGGACCCAGTACTTC.

The chain uses TRBV7-9 and TRBJ2-7, with 10 nucleotides matching TRBD2. CDR3 size: 14 residues. Germline V gene data show CDR1 as SEHNR and CDR2 as FQNEAQ (reference sequence). After removal of 8 bases from V and 4 bases from J, the junction contained 8 bases not matched to a gene. CDR3 protein: CASQRGGPEYEQYF. The DNA for the CDR3 is TGTGCCAGCCAGCGGGGGGGACCCGAGTACGAGCAGTACTTC.

The chain is built from TRBV7-8 and TRBJ1-2; D possibly corresponds to TRBD1 (6 bases). V was trimmed by 2 bases and J by 3 bases, leaving 10 bases between them. The CDR3 extends over 14 amino acids. CDR1 SGHVS and CDR2 FQNEAQ come from the germline V gene. CDR3 sequence: CASSLQAGDYGYTF. The CDR3 nucleotides are TGTGCCAGCAGCTTACAGGCAGGGGACTATGGCTACACCTTC.

The rearrangement uses TRBV12-3 or TRBV12-4 and TRBJ1-6; 7 bases agree with TRBD1. The CDR3 totals 13 residues. J lost 12 bases, V lost 7 bases, and 9 bases had no gene match. The CDR3 DNA reads TGTGCCAGCACTCGACAGGGAGGGTTACCCCTCCACTTT. Translating gives CASTRQGGLPLHF.

The V and J genes are TRBV25-1 and TRBJ2-7, with 7 nucleotides matching TRBD2. The junction had 7 bases not matched to a gene; V was cut back by 8 bases and J by 3 bases. Germline-derived CDR1 and CDR2 are MGHDK and SYGVNS. CDR3 length: 13 amino acids. In DNA form, the CDR3 reads TGTGCCAGCGGCCGGGACTACCTCTACGAGCAGTACTTC. It codes for CASGRDYLYEQYF.

The V call is TRBV14, the J call TRBJ2-6; the D gene is possibly TRBD2 (7 bases). Germline V gene sequence: CDR1 SGHDN, CDR2 FVKESK. CDR3 size: 14 residues. V lost 4 bases to trimming and J lost 5 bases, with 9 bases between them. As DNA, the CDR3 is TGTGCCAGCAGCCCGGGGGGCTGGGCCAACGTCCTGACTTTC. It encodes CASSPGGWANVLTF. The full variable domain, its missing parts supplied by reference TRBV14 and TRBJ2-6, is EAGVTQFPSHSVIEKGQTVTLRCDPISGHDNLYWYRRVMGKEIKFLLHFVKESKQDESGMPNNRFLAERTGGTYSTLKVQPAELEDSGVYFCASSPGGWANVLTFGAGSRLTVL.

This rearrangement joins TRBV3-1 (or the pseudogene TRBV3-2) to TRBJ2-3; 9 bases fit TRBD2. CDR1 is LGHDT, CDR2 YNNKEL, per germline (reference sequence). The trim removed 0 bases at V and 5 bases at J, leaving 9 bases unmatched. This CDR3 has 17 amino acids. In DNA, the CDR3 is TGTGCCAGCAGCCAAGATCGATCTAGCGGGGTCAAAGATACGCAGTATTTT. Residues: CASSQDRSSGVKDTQYF.

This clone was recorded a few times. The DNA of the CDR3 is TGTGCCAGCAGCCCGGTCTCTGGGGCCAACGTCCTGACTTTC. Its translation is CASSPVSGANVLTF. This rearrangement joins TRBV14 to TRBJ2-6; D is unclear. V was cut by 4 bases and J by 0 bases, with 4 bases left in between. The CDR3 contains 14 residues. In germline, CDR1 is SGHDN, CDR2 FVKESK.

This chain joins TRBV7-3 and TRBJ1-1, with D perhaps matching TRBD1 (5 bases). The germline V and J ends were trimmed by 1 base and 4 bases, with 10 bases remaining between them. Germline CDR1 is SGHTA and CDR2 is FQGTGA. The CDR3 is 14 amino acids. The CDR3 reads CASSLMGLGTEAFF. The CDR3 bases are TGTGCCAGCAGCTTAATGGGGCTTGGCACTGAAGCTTTCTTT.

Worth noting for this clone: An end of the junction differs from the germline gene, which may be a read error. The chain joins TRBV7-9 to TRBJ1-1; the match to TRBD1 covers 10 bases. Germline V lookup: CDR1 SEHNR, CDR2 FQNEAQ (reference sequence). This CDR3 is 14 amino acids long. CDR3 region: CASSFGTGVNEGVF. The CDR3 nucleotides are TGTGCCAGCAGTTTCGGGACAGGGGTGAACGAAGGTGTCTTT.

The V gene is TRBV10-3, the J gene TRBJ1-2, with TRBD1 identical over 11 bases. The CDR3 consists of 15 residues. The J segment lost 4 bases and the V segment lost 4 bases, leaving 5 bases of the junction unmatched. Germline V lookup: CDR1 ENHRY, CDR2 SYGVKD. CDR3 loop: CAISGTGGAGYGYTF. The CDR3, as DNA: TGTGCCATCAGTGGGACAGGGGGCGCAGGCTATGGCTACACCTTC.

The chain is built from TRBV13 and TRBJ1-1, with TRBD1 as a possible D gene (5 bases). V was clipped by 5 bases and J by 1 base, with 14 bases between them. Germline CDR1 is PRHDT and CDR2 is FYEKMQ (reference sequence). The CDR3 runs 15 residues. The CDR3 here is CASSAMGEWNTEAFF. CDR3 nucleotide sequence: TGTGCCAGCAGCGCCATGGGGGAGTGGAACACTGAAGCTTTCTTT.